Presented here are 30 T cell receptor beta chains from one specimen sequenced in a study of blood T cell repertoires in COVID-19 (TCRdb year 2020). Library creation used the immunoSEQ multiplex PCR assay. In TCRdb, the immuneACCESS table is reduced to in-frame sequences with V and J assigned. These tables do not hold every clone; where another copy was compared, an unresolved V gene accounts for under half, and the others remain unexplained. Here the sample has approximately 230,000 clones; nearly 90% occur a single time. The ten largest clones take up 3% of the sample. Specimen: peripheral blood. These receptors all come from a man aged 18-30 years with active or convalescent COVID-19.

The chain uses TRBV11-3 and TRBJ2-2; D gene unclear. V shed 4 bases and J shed 1 base, with 10 bases lying between them. The CDR3 contains 15 residues. Germline values: CDR1 SGHNT, CDR2 YENEEA. CDR3 loop: CASSSPSQNTGELFF. The CDR3 DNA is TGTGCCAGCAGCTCCCCATCCCAGAACACCGGGGAGCTGTTTTTT.

The chain couples TRBV11-2 to TRBJ2-3; D unresolved. The CDR3 is 14 residues long. The V and J ends lost 7 bases and 4 bases respectively, with 15 bases between them. Per germline, CDR1 SGHAT and CDR2 FQNNGV. CDR3 sequence: CASTTPVRPDTQYF. The CDR3 nucleotides read TGTGCCAGCACCACGCCCGTGAGGCCAGATACGCAGTATTTT. Together with reference TRBV11-2 and TRBJ2-3, the CDR3 gives the full variable domain: EAGVAQSPRYKIIEKRQSVAFWCNPISGHATLYWYQQILGQGPKLLIQFQNNGVVDDSQLPKDRFSAERLKGVDSTLKIQPAKLEDSAVYLCASTTPVRPDTQYFGPGTRLTVL.

The chain combines TRBV2 with TRBJ1-5; unclear D gene. The CDR3 totals 15 residues. The V gene's germline CDR1 is SNHLY and CDR2 FYNNEI. Trimming took 3 bases from V and 0 from J, leaving 9 bases between them. CDR3 loop: CASSENSNSNQPQHF. As DNA, the CDR3 is TGTGCCAGCAGTGAGAACAGTAATAGCAATCAGCCCCAGCATTTT.

The rearrangement joins TRBV27 to TRBJ2-3; a weak D match, TRBD2 (6 bases). This CDR3 comprises 13 residues. The germline gives CDR1 MNHEY, CDR2 SMNVEV (reference sequence). The ends were cut back, 2 bases at V and 4 bases at J, with 7 bases in the middle. This CDR3 reads CASSLLASDTQYF. CDR3 DNA: TGTGCCAGCAGTTTACTAGCGTCAGATACGCAGTATTTT.

This chain uses TRBV7-3 with TRBJ2-2, with 11 bases identical to TRBD2. This CDR3 has 18 amino acids. The germline V gene has CDR1 SGHTA and CDR2 FQGTGA. The trim removed 5 bases at V and 10 bases at J, leaving 18 bases unmatched. In DNA form, the CDR3 reads TGTGCCAGCAGCCCAAACAGAGCCGCTAGCGGGAGGTCCTCGGAGCTGTTTTTT. Translating it yields CASSPNRAASGRSSELFF.

CDR3 loop: CASSRGGSPLHF. Written as DNA, the CDR3 is TGTGCCAGCAGCAGGGGTGGCTCACCCCTCCACTTT. The chain couples TRBV28 to TRBJ1-6; tentatively, D is TRBD1 (6 bases). Germline lookup yields CDR1 MDHEN and CDR2 SYDVKM. The germline V and J ends were trimmed by 6 bases and 10 bases, with 10 bases remaining between them. This CDR3 comprises 12 residues.

The chain employs TRBV2 and TRBJ2-1, with D maybe TRBD2 (6 bases). The CDR3 consists of 12 residues. With 9 bases removed from V and 5 bases from J, the gap between germline ends came to 11 bases. From germline, CDR1 is SNHLY and CDR2 FYNNEI. The CDR3 loop is CASTTRNNEQFF. For the CDR3, the DNA is TGTGCCAGTACGACTAGGAACAATGAGCAGTTCTTC.

The genes are TRBV6-5 and TRBJ2-3, with 8 bases aligning to TRBD1. The CDR3 contains 15 residues. V was pared by 5 bases and J by 1 base, with 5 bases of the junction left unmatched. CDR1 and CDR2 (germline): MNHEY, SVGAGI. The DNA for the CDR3 is TGTGCCAGCAGTCCAAGGGACAGGCGCACAGATACGCAGTATTTT. Protein: CASSPRDRRTDTQYF.

This chain connects TRBV28 to TRBJ1-2; a possible D gene is TRBD1 (5 bases). The CDR3 has 15 residues. Germline CDR1 reads MDHEN; CDR2 reads SYDVKM. The ends were cut back, 4 bases at V and 0 bases at J, with 12 bases in the middle. The CDR3 DNA follows: TGTGCCAGCAGTTATCCGACAGAAACTAACTATGGCTACACCTTC. It codes for CASSYPTETNYGYTF.

This chain connects TRBV18 to TRBJ2-3; 8 positions agree with TRBD2. Trimming removed 1 base from V and 6 bases from J; junction bases left unmatched: 15. This CDR3 is 18 amino acids long. Per the germline V gene, CDR1 is KGHSH and CDR2 is LQKENI. This CDR3 is CASSPLVLREGLADTQYF. The CDR3 DNA reads TGTGCCAGCTCACCACTTGTATTACGGGAGGGCCTAGCGGATACGCAGTATTTT. Filled out from reference TRBV18 and TRBJ2-3, the complete variable domain reads NAGVMQNPRHLVRRRGQEARLRCSPMKGHSHVYWYRQLPEEGLKFMVYLQKENIIDESGMPKERFSAEFPKEGPSILRIQQVVRGDSAAYFCASSPLVLREGLADTQYFGPGTRLTVL.

The chain recombines TRBV15 with TRBJ1-5; 10 bases are shared with TRBD1. The CDR3 contains 18 residues. CDR1 and CDR2 (germline): LNHNV, YYDKDF (reference sequence). J was trimmed by 5 bases and V by 5 bases; bases with no gene match: 15. As DNA, the CDR3 is TGTGCCACCAGCCTCCCCGTGGAGGACAGGGGGTATTATCAGCCCCAGCATTTT. Protein: CATSLPVEDRGYYQPQHF.

The chain combines TRBV7-2 with TRBJ1-3; no definite D call. The CDR3 sequence is 14 residues long. V gave up 8 bases and J gave up 1 base, with 12 bases separating them. CDR1 is SGHTA, CDR2 FQGNSA, per germline. The CDR3 coding sequence is TGTGCCAGCTCGTGGGCCACTTCTGGAAACACCATATATTTT. It is translated as CASSWATSGNTIYF.

The chain employs TRBV4-3 and TRBJ2-3; 7 bases agree with TRBD2. Germline CDR1 is LGHNA and CDR2 is YSLEER. V lost 0 bases and J lost 3; bases outside the gene matches: 6. The CDR3 is made up of 16 amino acids. CDR3 sequence reads: CASSQEPSGTTDTQYF. CDR3 nucleotide sequence: TGCGCCAGCAGCCAAGAGCCTAGCGGCACGACAGATACGCAGTATTTT.

The chain is built from TRBV4-1 and TRBJ1-4, with D hard to call. The CDR3 is made up of 16 amino acids. Trimming cost V 1 base and J 4 bases, with 13 bases left between them. In germline, CDR1 is MGHRA, CDR2 YSYEKL. The CDR3 DNA follows: TGCGCCAGCAGCCAAGTTACACCCGTCATTAATGAAAAACTGTTTTTT. Its translation is CASSQVTPVINEKLFF.

The V call is TRBV7-3, the J call TRBJ1-1; D unresolved. The germline V gene has CDR1 SGHTA and CDR2 FQGTGA. Between the trimmed V and J ends, which lost 0 bases and 0 bases, there was a span of 2 bases. This CDR3 is built from 13 residues. The CDR3 is CASSLTVNTEAFF. DNA for the CDR3: TGTGCCAGCAGCTTAACCGTGAACACTGAAGCTTTCTTT.

This chain links TRBV25-1 with TRBJ2-1; 13 bases agree with TRBD2. There are 16 residues in the CDR3. The V segment lost 5 bases and the J segment 4 bases; nucleotides outside the gene matches: 5. Germline-derived CDR1 and CDR2 are MGHDK and SYGVNS. The DNA for the CDR3 is TGTGCCAGCAGTAAAACTAGCGGGAGGGGATACAATGAGCAGTTCTTC. It yields the protein CASSKTSGRGYNEQFF.

The chain joins TRBV5-4 to TRBJ2-5; D is unresolved. CDR1 is SGHNT and CDR2 is YYREEE in the germline V gene (reference sequence). The V and J ends lost 0 bases and 5 bases respectively, with 11 bases between them. The CDR3 runs to 14 residues. The CDR3 spells CASSLALMRETQYF. As DNA, the CDR3 is TGTGCCAGCAGCTTGGCCTTAATGCGGGAGACCCAGTACTTC.

CDR3 DNA sequence: TGTGCCAGCAGGCTTCAGGGGGACAATAATGAAAAACTGTTTTTT. This translates into CASRLQGDNNEKLFF. The V call is TRBV6-5, the J call TRBJ1-4; 7 nucleotides agree with TRBD1. CDR1 is MNHEY and CDR2 is SVGAGI in the germline V gene. V shed 6 bases and J 4 bases; nucleotides not matched to a gene: 8. CDR3 size: 15 residues.

This chain joins TRBV19 and TRBJ1-5, with D unresolved. With 7 bases removed from V and 0 bases from J, the gap between germline ends came to 10 bases. CDR1 is LNHDA, CDR2 SQIVND, per germline (reference sequence). CDR3 length equals 14 residues. The CDR3 spells CASNRAYSNQPQHF. CDR3 bases: TGTGCCAGTAACCGAGCTTATAGCAATCAGCCCCAGCATTTT.

The chain carries TRBV6-2 or TRBV6-3 and TRBJ2-3, with a tentative D call TRBD2 (6 bases). Per the germline V gene, CDR1 is MNHEY and CDR2 is SVGEGT. There are 14 residues in the CDR3. V was cut by 4 bases and J by 2 bases, with 10 bases left in between. CDR3 DNA: TGTGCCAGCAGTTGGAGGGAGACCACAGATACGCAGTATTTT. It codes for CASSWRETTDTQYF.

This sequence joins TRBV3-1 (or the pseudogene TRBV3-2) and TRBJ1-1; TRBD1 aligns across 7 bases. The CDR3 has 12 residues. The germline gives CDR1 LGHDT, CDR2 YNNKEL (reference sequence). The junction had 2 bases not matched to a gene; V was cut back by 9 bases and J by 1 base. CDR3 amino acids: CASRDRNTEAFF. The DNA for the CDR3 is TGTGCCAGTCGGGACAGGAACACTGAAGCTTTCTTT.

The chain carries TRBV6-2 or TRBV6-3 and TRBJ2-5, with D maybe TRBD1 (5 bases). Trimming removed 5 bases from V and 4 bases from J, with 14 bases in between. The CDR3 has 14 amino acids. Germline-derived CDR1 and CDR2 are MNHEY and SVGEGT. The chain's CDR3 is CASSQSSRVETQYF. The CDR3 nucleotides are TGTGCCAGCAGTCAATCTTCCAGGGTAGAGACCCAGTACTTC.

This clone showed up just once. This chain uses TRBV28 with TRBJ2-1, with 12 bases fitting TRBD2. The CDR3 runs to 14 residues. The germline CDR1 and CDR2 sequences are MDHEN and SYDVKM. The V gene end was trimmed by 5 bases and the J gene end by 5 bases; junction bases not matched to a gene: 1. The CDR3, as DNA: TGTGCCAGCAGTAGGACTAGCGGGAACAATGAGCAGTTCTTC. It is translated as CASSRTSGNNEQFF.

This clone was found once. The chain uses TRBV18 and TRBJ2-1; TRBD2 might be the D (6 bases). The CDR3 contains 16 residues. Germline V CDR1 and CDR2: KGHSH, LQKENI. Trimming left V 8 bases short and J 5 bases short, with 22 bases between. CDR3 coding DNA: TGTGCCAGCCACGGGTCCTCCGGGGGTTCCCACAATGAGCAGTTCTTC. This codes for CASHGSSGGSHNEQFF.

This chain links TRBV7-3 with TRBJ1-2; TRBD1 might be the D (5 bases). CDR1 is SGHTA, CDR2 FQGTGA, per germline. This CDR3 has 15 residues. Trimming cost V 2 bases and J 2 bases, with 12 bases left between them. Written as DNA, the CDR3 is TGTGCCAGCAGCTTAGGTCAGGGCGGAAACTATGGCTACACCTTC. It yields the protein CASSLGQGGNYGYTF.

The rearrangement uses TRBV19 and TRBJ2-1, with 11 positions matching TRBD1. V gave up 2 bases and J gave up 6 bases; unmatched junction bases: 3. This CDR3 has 15 amino acids. Germline assignment: CDR1 LNHDA and CDR2 SQIVND (reference sequence). In DNA form, the CDR3 reads TGTGCCAGTAGTATATCTGGGACAGGGGGCAATGAGCAGTTCTTC. Protein sequence: CASSISGTGGNEQFF. Full variable domain (missing parts from reference TRBV19 and TRBJ2-1): DGGITQSPKYLFRKEGQNVTLSCEQNLNHDAMYWYRQDPGQGLRLIYYSQIVNDFQKGDIAEGYSVSREKKESFPLTVTSAQKNPTAFYLCASSISGTGGNEQFFGPGTRLTVL.

The rearrangement uses TRBV20-1 and TRBJ1-6, with D maybe TRBD1 (6 bases). Germline loops: CDR1 DFQATT, CDR2 SNEGSKA (reference sequence). Trimming shortened V by 3 bases and J by 6 bases, and 18 bases separated the two germline ends. CDR3 length: 16 residues. This chain's CDR3 is CSASTQGGAGNSPLHF. DNA of the CDR3: TGCAGTGCTAGTACCCAAGGGGGGGCCGGTAATTCACCCCTCCACTTT.

The chain couples TRBV19 to TRBJ1-1; D not resolved. Trimming shortened V by 0 bases and J by 0 bases, and 5 bases separated the two germline ends. CDR3 length equals 14 residues. Germline V gene sequence: CDR1 LNHDA, CDR2 SQIVND (reference sequence). The CDR3 reads CASSIEELNTEAFF. For the CDR3, the DNA is TGTGCCAGTAGTATAGAGGAGTTGAACACTGAAGCTTTCTTT.

V is TRBV28 and J is TRBJ1-2; 7 bases line up with TRBD1. J gave up 8 bases and V 6 bases, and 12 bases lay outside the gene matches. Germline CDR1 and CDR2: MDHEN and SYDVKM. This CDR3 has 14 residues. The CDR3 DNA is TGTGCCAGCAGACTCGACAGGGCCCGAGGAGGCTACACCTTC. The encoded protein is CASRLDRARGGYTF.

This chain joins TRBV13 and TRBJ2-7; possible D gene TRBD1, 6 bases. CDR1 PRHDT and CDR2 FYEKMQ come from the germline V gene (reference sequence). The CDR3 contains 14 residues. Deletions cut 5 bases from V and 5 bases from J, with 16 bases between. DNA for the CDR3: TGTGCCAGCAGCCAAACAGGGAAGGGGGACGAGCAGTACTTC. This gives the protein CASSQTGKGDEQYF.